This TCR beta chain was recovered during a study of CD8 T cells in Susac syndrome. CDR3 length equals 14 residues. Trimming cost V 3 bases and J 4 bases, with 12 bases left between them. Looked up from germline, CDR1 is SGHAT and CDR2 is FQNNGV. TCR beta sequences were obtained from blood CD8+ and CD4+ T cells. About 0.45 to 1 ug RNA was reverse transcribed with random hexamers. TCRdb fed the immunoSEQ multiplex PCR reads into MiXCR, producing one record per CDR3 protein. The sample has 140,000 to 150,000 distinct CDR3 sequences, approximately 95% seen once. This TCR came from a human donor in good health. The specimen sequenced was CD4+ T cells from PBMCs. The chain combines TRBV11-2 with TRBJ1-2, with D possibly TRBD1 on 5 matching bases. The CDR3 region has the DNA TGTGCCAGCAGCTTTGACGGGGGTGGCTATGGCTACACCTTC. Amino acids: CASSFDGGGYGYTF.